This T cell receptor beta chain was sequenced during a study of cytomegalovirus exposure and HLA in healthy donors. Trimming left V 2 bases short and J 2 bases short, with 10 bases between. The CDR3 loop spans 15 amino acids. Germline V gene data show CDR1 as KGHSH and CDR2 as LQKENI. Amplification used 60 Vbeta primers and 13 Jbeta primers. Assay: immunoSEQ multiplex PCR; the TCRdb copy retains only in-frame clones and omits some. Of 300,000 or so clones in the sample, 80% to 90% were seen once. The chain employs TRBV18 and TRBJ1-5, with D tentatively TRBD1 (5 bases). Sequenced sample: PBMCs. This receptor was taken from a woman aged 40 to 50 in good health and CMV-seropositive. This CDR3 reads CASSPGGDGNQPQHF. The CDR3 region has the DNA TGTGCCAGCTCACCAGGGGGGGACGGCAATCAGCCCCAGCATTTT.